Listed below are T cell receptor beta chains from one sample, sequenced in a study of shared clonotypes between healthy human individuals. The table came from immunoSEQ multiplex PCR; TCRdb's copy has only in-frame clones and leaves some out. The data contain over a million clones, over 95% of them singletons. Sequenced: naive CD4+ T cells sorted from blood. Receptors were obtained from a man under 40 in good health. The CDR3 runs from the conserved cysteine through the conserved F or W. D genes are given only for firm matches. The listing skips clone size in some rows; elsewhere it reads once, few, many or a size class.

TRBV4-3	TRBJ2-1	NA	NA	TGCGCCAGCAGCCAAAATTTGCGGGAGCAGTTCTTC	CASSQNLREQFF
TRBV28	TRBJ2-5	TRBD2	NA	TGTGCCAGCAGGGGAGGGACTAGTACCCAGTACTTC	CASRGGTSTQYF
TRBV27	TRBJ2-5	TRBD2	NA	TGTGCCAGCAGTTTCAACCCCCTAGCGGGAGTCGGGGGGACCCAGTACTTC	CASSFNPLAGVGGTQYF
TRBV29-1	TRBJ2-7	NA	NA	TGCAGCGCGGGAGGCTGGGGGCATTCGTACGAGCAGTACTTC	CSAGGWGHSYEQYF
TRBV5-1	TRBJ2-1	TRBD2	NA	TGCGCCAGCAGCTTGGCCCAACTAGCGGGGCAGCCGGATGAGCAGTTCTTC	CASSLAQLAGQPDEQFF
TRBV6-6	TRBJ1-5	NA	NA	TGTGCCAGCAGTCCGGACAGCCGTGGTGTGCCCCAGCATTTT	CASSPDSRGVPQHF
TRBV5-1	TRBJ2-7	NA	once	TGCGCCAGCAGCTTGGCCCCAGGACGCTACGAGCAGTACTTC	CASSLAPGRYEQYF
TRBV5-5	TRBJ2-3	TRBD2	NA	TGTGCCAGCAGCCGGATGGGTCTCCGCGGCGGGACTAGCGGGAGGGGTACGCAGTATTTT	CASSRMGLRGGTSGRGTQYF
TRBV27	TRBJ2-3	NA	NA	TGTGCCAGCAGTTTCTTGTCGGGCACAGATACGCAGTATTTT	CASSFLSGTDTQYF
TRBV6-1	TRBJ2-7	NA	once	TGTGCCAGCAGTGAACAGACACCACGAGGGCGGCACGAGCAGTACTTC	CASSEQTPRGRHEQYF
TRBV7-2	TRBJ1-1	NA	NA	TGTGCCAGCAGCTTAATGACAGAGAACACTGAAGCTTTCTTT	CASSLMTENTEAFF
TRBV2	TRBJ2-2	TRBD2	NA	TGTGCCAGCAGTGAGTCCCGGAGCGGGAGTGGGGAGCTGTTTTTT	CASSESRSGSGELFF
TRBV21-1	TRBJ2-7	NA	NA	TGTGCCAGCAGGACCGGGACTTGGGCCTACGAGCAGTACTTC	CASRTGTWAYEQYF
TRBV5-4	TRBJ2-4	NA	NA	TGTGCCAGCAGCCTCGACGTCTCCAGCAACATTCAGTACTTC	CASSLDVSSNIQYF
TRBV6-6	TRBJ1-1	TRBD1	NA	TGTGCCAGCAGTGAGACAGGGGGAACAACAGCTTTCTTT	CASSETGGTTAFF
TRBV7-9	TRBJ2-2	NA	NA	TGTGCCAGCAGCCCAGGAAGGCCCGGGGAGCTGTTTTTT	CASSPGRPGELFF
TRBV10-1	TRBJ2-1	TRBD2	once	TGCGCCAGCAGTGAAACTAGCGGAGTACTTTACAATGAGCAGTTCTTC	CASSETSGVLYNEQFF
TRBV4-3	TRBJ2-1	TRBD2	NA	TGCGCCAGCAGCCAAGAGAGAGGCGGGAGCTACAATGAGCAGTTCTTC	CASSQERGGSYNEQFF
TRBV2	TRBJ1-1	NA	NA	TGTGCCAGCAGTGAAAGGTTCGCCGGGACTGCGAACACTGAAGCTTTCTTT	CASSERFAGTANTEAFF
TRBV10-3	TRBJ1-1	NA	NA	TGTGCCATCAGTGAGTCTGTAGCCTGGCGTGAAGCTTTCTTT	CAISESVAWREAFF
TRBV9	TRBJ2-1	NA	NA	TGTGCCAGCAGCCCAGGTGGGGGAGGCTCATACAATGAGCAGTTCTTC	CASSPGGGGSYNEQFF
TRBV28	TRBJ2-2	NA	NA	TGTGCCAGCAGTTCCACAGGGAGCACCGGGGAGCTGTTTTTT	CASSSTGSTGELFF
TRBV21-1	TRBJ2-7	NA	NA	TGTGCCAGCAGCCCCGGACCACTCAGGAGCCCAACCTACGAGCAGTACTTC	CASSPGPLRSPTYEQYF
TRBV5-1	TRBJ2-5	TRBD1	once	TGCGCCAGCAGCCTCGGGACAGGGCTTCAAGAGACCCAGTACTTC	CASSLGTGLQETQYF
TRBV2	TRBJ1-1	NA	NA	TGTGCCAGCAGTGAAGTGAACAGGCCTATTGAAGCTTTCTTT	CASSEVNRPIEAFF
TRBV5-4	TRBJ2-4	NA	NA	TGTGCCAGCAGCTTCAACAGGGAGGACATTCAGTACTTC	CASSFNREDIQYF